This TCR beta chain was recovered during a study of T cells in Graves' hyperthyroidism and ophthalmopathy. Study conclusions and caveats: The majority of expanded thyroid clonotypes above 0.001 also appeared in blood.

This clonotype has just one count. Its antigen is unidentified. It may be a read error: a sequence one base away is much more abundant. Amplified regions were TCR beta CDR3 sequences from RNA transcripts. A first-round RT-PCR of the TCR CDR3 used the HTBI primer set. One entry per CDR3 protein results from TCRdb running MiXCR on the multiplex PCR reads. This table holds around 440,000 distinct CDR3 sequences, around a sixth found once. The CDR3 sequence is 14 residues long. Germline V CDR1 and CDR2: MRHNA, SNTAGT. Diagnoses were made from clinical symptoms, serum measures (thyroxine and TRAb), thyroid ultrasound and orbital computed tomography.

This sequence originates from a woman aged 18-29 years with Graves' hyperthyroidism. Sequenced: blood. This chain links TRBV6-4 with TRBJ2-1; 9 positions agree with TRBD2. The J call may be mistaken, given a closer DNA end match to TRBJ2-7. The CDR3 protein is CASSTAGTSNEQYF. The CDR3 DNA reads TGTGCCAGCAGTACCGCAGGGACTAGCAATGAGCAGTACTTC.